Described below is a single T cell receptor (beta chain) sequence and its context. Its matching antigen is unknown. This PCR relied on a set of 60 Vbeta primers and 13 Jbeta primers. Sequenced by immunoSEQ multiplex PCR; TCRdb stores in-frame clones only, minus some. Of about 150,000 clones listed, 65% to 70% are singletons. These data are taken from a study of cytomegalovirus exposure and HLA in healthy donors. Study results and caveats: Analysis was carried out at a later point, and it linked a missense DCLRE1C variant to TCR beta V- and J-gene trimming. The study flagged fewer than 200 TCR beta chains as cytomegalovirus-associated.

The CDR3 has 15 residues. The V gene's germline CDR1 is SGHRS and CDR2 YFSETQ. V was cut by 0 bases and J by 1 base, with 10 bases left in between. The sequencing sample was made of PBMCs. The TCR sequence derives from a man aged 30 to 39 in good health and CMV-seropositive. The V call is TRBV5-1, the J call TRBJ2-5, with D possibly TRBD1 on 5 matching bases. CDR3 in amino acids: CASSLAGQIQETQYF. The CDR3 bases are TGCGCCAGCAGCTTGGCAGGGCAGATCCAAGAGACCCAGTACTTC.